The following is a TCR beta chain sequence with its context. Its antigen target is currently unknown. No base quality values were provided; no much bigger clone lies one nucleotide off. Whole blood was collected in K2EDTA tubes by collaborating institutions according to the institutions' own protocols. For TCRbeta analysis, collaborator samples were shipped as frozen whole blood, as isolated PBMCs, or as DNA extracted from either sample type. These data originate in a study of blood T cell repertoires in COVID-19 (dated by TCRdb to between 2020 and 2021). At the level of the whole study: Samples covering the acute and convalescent phases of COVID-19 were provided by collaborators in the United States, Italy and Spain. The material from the prospective study consisted of cDNA or gDNA derived from T cells, B-cell-depleted T cells, or PBMCs. Deeply sampled blood TCRbeta repertoires from subjects exposed to, actively infected with, or recovered from COVID-19 were included in the dataset. A freely available public database, intended as a resource for researchers studying the immune response to SARS-CoV-2, is where the repertoires were released. Samples were obtained from the ongoing ImmuneRACE study (first 160 participants) and from 1,254 subjects provided by 6 global collaborators. The sample metadata nearly always contained a de-identified subject ID, COVID-19 status, age in years and sex. Where available, HLA class I and class II types were taken from metadata supplied by the sample provider and were not determined by assay-based typing. Summary of the overall study and its limitations: The amount of clinical and demographic metadata varied by source and participant and was provided uncurated.

The CDR3 sequence holds 13 residues, the cysteine and phenylalanine included. Solely the CDR3 DNA is kept, with 39 bases framed from the first base. Relative to germline, V is 1 base shorter and J is 4 bases shorter, with 5 bases between their ends. For CDR1 and CDR2, the germline V gene lists SGHTA and FQGNSA. TCRbeta CDR3 regions were amplified from genomic DNA using the immunoSEQ Assay, a bias-controlled multiplex PCR. Per the source publication's procedure: Within the assay, amplification of reference gene primers was used to estimate how many nucleated cells each sample contained. To quantify the absolute abundance of each unique TCRbeta CDR3 rearrangement, sequence reads were collapsed and filtered. For each sample, productive Simpson clonality was calculated as the square root of Simpson's diversity index across productive rearrangements. What TCRdb holds here is the immuneACCESS table cut down to in-frame rearrangements. Part of the clones is not present; checked against another copy, under half of the missing clones reflect an unresolved V gene, and the others are unexplained. V, J and clone size derive from that table, while D and trimming were established from the DNA sequence. For this sample the table gives over 90,000 clones, of which almost 90% were detected only once. Together, the top ten hold roughly 3.5% of the sample.

This receptor was identified in a human donor in a cohort sampled during active COVID-19. The chain is made from TRBV7-2 and TRBJ1-5; D gene: possibly TRBD1, on 5 matching bases. Source material: peripheral blood. The nucleotide sequence reads as follows: TGTGCCAGCAGCTTAGGACAGAATCAGCCCCAGCATTTT. Translated, this is CASSLGQNQPQHF.